Detailed here is one TCR beta chain. Its target is unknown. Clones were sequenced by immunoSEQ multiplex PCR, and TCRdb holds only the in-frame ones, with some missing. The table records fewer than 200,000 clones, 86% of them present only once. This entry is derived from a study of cytomegalovirus exposure and HLA in healthy donors. The overall study: The roughly 120 validation repertoires and the 666 first-cohort repertoires shared a platform, a later analysis reported.

The study's findings and limits: Among TCR sequences, most were rare, though some public TCRs appeared in many donors. For cytomegalovirus status, the classifier reportedly gave diagnoses with high specificity and sensitivity. A few chains tied to CMV proved CMV antigen-specific in vitro.

The CDR3 has 16 amino acids. J gave up 8 bases and V 0 bases, and 7 bases lay outside the gene matches. The germline V gene has CDR1 MGHDK and CDR2 SYGVNS. This sequence originates from a woman aged 18-29 years in good health and CMV-seronegative. Sequenced material: PBMCs. The V gene is TRBV25-1, the J gene TRBJ2-1; 10 bases match TRBD2. This CDR3 reads CASSEYSLAGDYEQFF. CDR3 in DNA: TGTGCCAGCAGTGAATATTCCCTAGCGGGAGACTATGAGCAGTTCTTC.